The 24 T cell receptor beta chains below were found in one sample sequenced in a study of T-cell memory formation after mild COVID-19. Each CDR3 protein is one row after TCRdb ran MiXCR on the 5' RACE reads. The table has around 25,000 distinct CDR3 sequences, less than 8% seen once; the top ten hold approximately 14%. The sample taken for sequencing was PBMCs or a T cell subset sorted from them (not recorded which). All receptors derive from an adult woman who had mild COVID-19 (a few samples of this study predate the infection). Cell type and time point are not known.

This clonotype was seen ten or more times. The V gene is TRBV20-1, the J gene TRBJ2-3, with D unclear. CDR3 length equals 11 residues. The germline gives CDR1 DFQATT, CDR2 SNEGSKA (reference sequence). V lost 7 bases, J lost 8 bases, and 13 bases lay in between. The CDR3 is CSGTGPGTQYF. In DNA, the CDR3 is TGCAGTGGGACCGGGCCAGGTACGCAGTATTTT.

This clonotype was recorded at least ten times. J is TRBJ2-1 and V is TRBV5-1, with 7 bases aligning to TRBD2. The germline V gene encodes CDR1 SGHRS and CDR2 YFSETQ. The CDR3 is made up of 14 amino acids. Trimming took 4 bases from V and 10 from J; bases not matched to a gene: 11. CDR3 nucleotides: TGCGCCAGCAGCCGGTCTGTAGGGCGGGGGGAGCAGTTCTTC. This encodes CASSRSVGRGEQFF.

The chain employs TRBV7-2 and TRBJ2-3; D is undetermined. This CDR3 comprises 13 residues. The germline V gene encodes CDR1 SGHTA and CDR2 FQGNSA. V gave up 3 bases and J gave up 8 bases, with 12 bases separating them. The CDR3 reads CASSFGEPGTQYF. CDR3 bases: TGTGCCAGCAGCTTTGGAGAGCCGGGTACGCAGTATTTT. Full variable domain (rest looked up from reference TRBV7-2 and TRBJ2-3): GAGVSQSPSNKVTEKGKDVELRCDPISGHTALYWYRQSLGQGLEFLIYFQGNSAPDKSGLPSDRFSAERTGGSVSTLTIQRTQQEDSAVYLCASSFGEPGTQYFGPGTRLTVL.

This clonotype was seen repeatedly, ten times or more. J is TRBJ2-1 and V is TRBV7-2, with D hard to call. The V end lost 3 bases, the J end lost 1 base, and 4 bases lay between the germline ends. The CDR3 is 13 amino acids. The germline V gene has CDR1 SGHTA and CDR2 FQGNSA. CDR3 DNA sequence: TGTGCCAGCAGCTTTAGTTCCTACAATGAGCAGTTCTTC. Its translation: CASSFSSYNEQFF. Based on the CDR3 plus reference TRBV7-2 and TRBJ2-1, the full variable domain is GAGVSQSPSNKVTEKGKDVELRCDPISGHTALYWYRQSLGQGLEFLIYFQGNSAPDKSGLPSDRFSAERTGGSVSTLTIQRTQQEDSAVYLCASSFSSYNEQFFGPGTRLTVL.

Many counts were recorded for this clonotype. This CDR3 is CASSFGLPLGETQYF. In DNA form, the CDR3 reads TGTGCCAGCAGTTTCGGGTTACCCCTGGGGGAGACCCAGTACTTC. The V call is TRBV12-3 or TRBV12-4, the J call TRBJ2-5; no definite D call. This CDR3 has 15 amino acids. V was shortened by 3 bases and J by 5 bases, with 16 bases between the two germline ends.

This clonotype was seen ten or more times. V gene TRBV9 combines with J gene TRBJ2-6, with D perhaps matching TRBD2 (6 bases). The CDR3 length is 16 residues. CDR1 is SGDLS and CDR2 is YYNGEE in the germline V gene. Trimming pared 0 bases from V and 2 bases from J, leaving 9 bases between. The CDR3 loop is CASSVAGGAGANVLTF. In DNA, the CDR3 is TGTGCCAGCAGCGTAGCTGGCGGGGCTGGGGCCAACGTCCTGACTTTC.

This clonotype was detected ten times or more. The rearrangement links TRBV7-6 to TRBJ2-3, with a possible D match to TRBD1 (6 bases). Germline V gene lookup returns CDR1 SGHVS and CDR2 FNYEAQ. There are 18 residues in the CDR3. Trimming removed 0 bases from V and 1 base from J, with 17 bases in between. The CDR3 bases are TGTGCCAGCAGCTTAGCGCTGTCCGGCAGGGGCCGCACAGATACGCAGTATTTT. Protein product: CASSLALSGRGRTDTQYF.

This chain connects TRBV27 to TRBJ2-7, with 11 bases that match TRBD2. The CDR3 totals 17 residues. Germline lookup yields CDR1 MNHEY and CDR2 SMNVEV (reference sequence). The V and J ends lost 5 bases and 7 bases, in that order; junction bases with no gene match: 16. The CDR3 DNA follows: TGTGCCAGCAGTCGATTGGGGACTAGCGGAGGCGCGGGGGAGCAGTACTTC. Amino acids: CASSRLGTSGGAGEQYF.

The rearrangement links TRBV7-9 to TRBJ2-1; D ambiguous. The CDR3 totals 15 residues. Trimming took 5 bases from V and 9 from J, leaving 20 bases between them. Looked up from germline, CDR1 is SEHNR and CDR2 is FQNEAQ (reference sequence). This chain's CDR3 is CASSQWAGSDGEQFF. For the CDR3, the DNA is TGTGCCAGCAGCCAATGGGCAGGTTCGGATGGTGAGCAGTTCTTC.

Many counts were recorded for this clonotype. The chain combines TRBV24-1 with TRBJ1-1; TRBD1 matches at 9 bases. The ends lost 3 bases at V and 11 bases at J; junction bases unmatched: 12. This CDR3 has 15 amino acids. Germline V gives CDR1 KGHDR, CDR2 SFDVKD. In DNA form, the CDR3 reads TGTGCCACCAGTGATGGAGGTGAGGACAGGGGCGCGGCTTTCTTT. Translation gives CATSDGGEDRGAAFF.

This clonotype is termed medium-sized. In DNA form, the CDR3 reads TGCAGTGCTAGGTCCAGGGGAGTTTATAGCAATCAGCCCCAGCATTTT. Translation: CSARSRGVYSNQPQHF. The chain couples TRBV20-1 to TRBJ1-5, with D possibly being TRBD1 (6 bases). This CDR3 is 16 amino acids long. The V and J ends lost 3 bases and 0 bases respectively, with 15 bases between them. Germline values: CDR1 DFQATT, CDR2 SNEGSKA (reference sequence).

CDR3 in amino acids: CASSLGPNYGYTF. The CDR3 bases are TGCGCCAGCAGCTTGGGCCCGAACTATGGCTACACCTTC. The chain is built from TRBV5-1 and TRBJ1-2; D is uncertain. This CDR3 has 13 residues. The germline CDR1 and CDR2 sequences are SGHRS and YFSETQ. Trimming took off 0 bases at V and 2 bases at J, with 5 bases between the two ends.

This clonotype was detected many times. V is TRBV3-1 and J is TRBJ2-2, with unresolved D. This CDR3 is built from 13 residues. CDR1 and CDR2 (germline): LGHDT, YNNKEL (reference sequence). V lost 4 bases to trimming and J lost 3 bases, with 6 bases between them. CDR3 in DNA: TGTGCCAGCAGCCGATACTACACCGGGGAGCTGTTTTTT. Translated: CASSRYYTGELFF.

This clonotype occurred many times. One end of the junction does not line up with germline, which may come from a read error. The chain carries TRBV27 and TRBJ2-1; D possibly corresponds to TRBD1 (5 bases). The CDR3 contains 13 residues. Germline-derived CDR1 and CDR2 are MNHEY and SMNVEV (reference sequence). CDR3 sequence: CASGFRTYNEQFF. CDR3 coding DNA: TGTGCCAGCGGTTTTCGGACATACAATGAGCAGTTCTTC.

This clonotype was seen at least ten times. V is TRBV3-1 and J is TRBJ2-3; 7 bases map to TRBD1. V shed 4 bases, J shed 0 bases, and the junction held 4 bases outside the gene matches. The CDR3 extends over 15 amino acids. The germline CDR1 and CDR2 sequences are LGHDT and YNNKEL (reference sequence). The CDR3 is CASSPTGTSTDTQYF. In DNA form, the CDR3 reads TGTGCCAGCAGCCCGACAGGGACAAGCACAGATACGCAGTATTTT.

This clonotype appeared many times. This chain uses TRBV11-3 with TRBJ1-1; D is possibly TRBD1 (6 bases). Germline assignment: CDR1 SGHNT and CDR2 YENEEA. CDR3 length equals 14 residues. The V gene lost 3 bases and the J gene lost 1 base, with 9 bases spanning the gap. CDR3 nucleotides: TGTGCCAGCAGCTTCACCAGGGGGAACACTGAAGCTTTCTTT. It translates to CASSFTRGNTEAFF.

This clonotype was observed once. J is TRBJ2-3 and V is TRBV7-6; perhaps TRBD2 as D (7 bases). Trimming removed 0 bases from V and 4 bases from J, with 11 bases in between. Germline values: CDR1 SGHVS, CDR2 FNYEAQ. The length of the CDR3 is 15 residues. The CDR3 protein is CASSLAGGLADTQYF. DNA for the CDR3: TGTGCCAGCAGCTTAGCGGGGGGGCTGGCAGATACGCAGTATTTT.

This clonotype occurred many times. The chain couples TRBV4-2 to TRBJ1-1, with D uncertain. The CDR3 consists of 16 residues. V shed 0 bases and J shed 1 base, with 12 bases lying between them. The germline V gene has CDR1 LGHNA and CDR2 YNFKEQ. CDR3 in DNA: TGTGCCAGCAGCCAAGATATCATAAGGGCGAACACTGAAGCTTTCTTT. The encoded protein is CASSQDIIRANTEAFF.

This clonotype was observed many times. The chain carries TRBV20-1 and TRBJ2-7; D remains ambiguous. Between the trimmed V and J ends, which lost 4 bases and 3 bases, there was a span of 7 bases. Germline CDR1 DFQATT, CDR2 SNEGSKA (reference sequence). CDR3 length equals 11 residues. The CDR3 DNA reads as TGCAGTGCTAATTTGCACTACGAGCAGTACTTC. Translating it yields CSANLHYEQYF.

Many counts were recorded for this clonotype. This chain connects TRBV7-9 to TRBJ1-1; maybe TRBD1 (6 bases). Per germline, CDR1 SEHNR and CDR2 FQNEAQ (reference sequence). The length of the CDR3 is 14 residues. Trimming pared 6 bases from V and 3 bases from J, leaving 14 bases between. DNA of the CDR3: TGTGCCAGCAGATCCACAGGGACGGACACTGAAGCTTTCTTT. Protein sequence: CASRSTGTDTEAFF.

This clonotype was counted at least ten times. This rearrangement joins TRBV7-2 to TRBJ2-7, with D tentatively TRBD2 (6 bases). Germline V CDR1 and CDR2: SGHTA, FQGNSA. The CDR3 consists of 15 residues. V was trimmed by 0 bases and J by 3 bases, leaving 12 bases between them. CDR3 bases: TGTGCCAGCAGCTTAGCCGCGACTAGAGGCTACGAGCAGTACTTC. This codes for CASSLAATRGYEQYF. Together with reference TRBV7-2 and TRBJ2-7, the CDR3 gives the full variable domain: GAGVSQSPSNKVTEKGKDVELRCDPISGHTALYWYRQSLGQGLEFLIYFQGNSAPDKSGLPSDRFSAERTGGSVSTLTIQRTQQEDSAVYLCASSLAATRGYEQYFGPGTRLTVT.

This clonotype was found many times. This rearrangement joins TRBV10-3 to TRBJ2-3; TRBD2 matches 9 bases. The V gene's germline CDR1 is ENHRY and CDR2 SYGVKD. V shed 9 bases, J shed 5 bases, and the junction held 6 bases outside the gene matches. The CDR3 consists of 13 residues. The CDR3 is CAIGGRAQDTQYF. The CDR3 region has the DNA TGTGCCATTGGCGGGAGGGCCCAAGATACGCAGTATTTT.

Many counts were recorded for this clonotype. The chain joins TRBV7-8 to TRBJ1-6; D is ambiguous. This CDR3 contains 13 residues. The V gene's germline CDR1 is SGHVS and CDR2 FQNEAQ. V was shortened by 7 bases and J by 6 bases, with 10 bases between the two germline ends. CDR3 residues: CASTSSVNSPLHF. For the CDR3, the DNA is TGTGCCAGCACCTCCAGTGTTAATTCACCCCTCCACTTT.

This clonotype was seen many times. This chain links TRBV10-3 with TRBJ1-5; no reliable D call. The germline CDR1 and CDR2 sequences are ENHRY and SYGVKD. The CDR3 has 12 residues. V was pared by 3 bases and J by 4 bases, with 4 bases between. In nucleotides, the CDR3 is TGTGCCATCAGTGACAGGAATCAGCCCCAGCATTTT. This encodes CAISDRNQPQHF.